This entry is about one T cell receptor beta chain. The assay was immunoSEQ multiplex PCR, and TCRdb's table has in-frame clones only and misses some. The sample yields 110,000 or so clones, around nine tenths seen once. These data originate in a study of T cells after somatic rescue of genetic block. The V segment lost 3 bases and the J segment 10 bases; nucleotides outside the gene matches: 8. This CDR3 comprises 15 residues. Germline CDR1 reads MNHEY; CDR2 reads SMNVEV (reference sequence). The chain uses TRBV27 and TRBJ2-1; 11 nucleotides line up with TRBD2. The material sequenced was peripheral blood mononuclear cells (PBMCs). This clonotype was obtained from a young woman. The CDR3 here is CASSFLVAGGHEQFF. Here the CDR3 DNA reads TGTGCCAGCAGTTTTCTGGTAGCGGGGGGGCACGAGCAGTTCTTC.